Below, 18 T cell receptor beta chains from the same sample are listed, as sequenced in a study of cytomegalovirus exposure and HLA in healthy donors. Produced via immunoSEQ multiplex PCR; TCRdb's table is partial and in-frame only. Of 100,000 to 150,000 clones in the sample, 75% to 90% were seen once. The sample consisted of PBMCs. The origin of the receptors is a woman between 18 and 29 years old in good health and CMV-seronegative.

V gene TRBV2 combines with J gene TRBJ1-1; no clear D. The CDR3 loop spans 13 amino acids. Germline V gives CDR1 SNHLY, CDR2 FYNNEI. V was clipped by 6 bases and J by 6 bases, with 14 bases between them. The CDR3 reads CASRVGKEAEAFF. CDR3 sequence (DNA): TGTGCCAGCAGGGTGGGGAAGGAGGCTGAAGCTTTCTTT.

This clone was detected only once. The chain links TRBV28 to TRBJ2-7, with 10 bases identical to TRBD1. There are 15 residues in the CDR3. J lost 0 bases, V lost 5 bases, and 4 bases had no gene match. Germline CDR1 MDHEN, CDR2 SYDVKM. The CDR3 reads CASSPGQGVSYEQYV. The CDR3 coding sequence is TGTGCCAGCAGTCCCGGACAGGGGGTCTCCTACGAGCAGTACGTC.

The gene calls are TRBV5-1 and TRBJ2-7; a weak D match, TRBD2 (6 bases). This CDR3 contains 14 residues. Trimming cost V 3 bases and J 3 bases, with 13 bases left between them. Germline assignment: CDR1 SGHRS and CDR2 YFSETQ. The CDR3 DNA reads as TGCGCCAGCAGCTCAGGGACTGCTAACTACGAGCAGTACTTC. Amino acid sequence: CASSSGTANYEQYF. Drawing the rest from reference TRBV5-1 and TRBJ2-7, the complete variable domain is KAGVTQTPRYLIKTRGQQVTLSCSPISGHRSVSWYQQTPGQGLQFLFEYFSETQRNKGNFPGRFSGRQFSNSRSEMNVSTLELGDSALYLCASSSGTANYEQYFGPGTRLTVT.

The chain has TRBV7-9 and TRBJ2-1; 7 bases agree with TRBD1. J was trimmed by 5 bases and V by 5 bases; bases with no gene match: 12. In germline, CDR1 is SEHNR, CDR2 FQNEAQ (reference sequence). This CDR3 spans 16 amino acids. The CDR3 loop is CASSKQGDSRDNEQFF. The DNA of the CDR3 is TGTGCCAGCAGCAAGCAGGGGGACAGCCGGGACAATGAGCAGTTCTTC.

J is TRBJ1-3 and V is TRBV30, with D maybe TRBD1 (5 bases). The length of the CDR3 is 15 residues. The V end was cut by 8 bases, the J end by 0 bases, with 17 bases between. The germline gives CDR1 GTSNPN, CDR2 SVGIG (reference sequence). For the CDR3, the DNA is TGTGCCCGCTGGGGCAGCCCGAGCTCTGGAAACACCATATATTTT. Residues: CARWGSPSSGNTIYF.

V gene TRBV6-5 combines with J gene TRBJ2-7; D might be TRBD1 (5 bases). The CDR3 has 13 residues. The V and J ends lost 5 bases and 7 bases respectively, with 15 bases between them. Germline CDR1 reads MNHEY; CDR2 reads SVGAGI. The CDR3 coding sequence is TGTGCCAGCAGTCTCAGGGAATTAGGAGAGCAGTACTTC. Its protein product is CASSLRELGEQYF.

The genes are TRBV27 and TRBJ2-7, with D perhaps matching TRBD2 (6 bases). This CDR3 comprises 13 residues. Per the germline V gene, CDR1 is MNHEY and CDR2 is SMNVEV (reference sequence). With 8 bases removed from V and 1 base from J, the gap between germline ends came to 12 bases. Here the CDR3 DNA reads TGTGCCAGCGGAAGGGACTCTTCCTACGAGCAGTACTTC. Amino acids: CASGRDSSYEQYF.

The CDR3 here is CASSEREFGYTF. Here the CDR3 DNA reads TGTGCCAGCAGTGAGAGAGAGTTTGGCTACACCTTC. The chain is built from TRBV25-1 and TRBJ1-2; D remains ambiguous. The CDR3 spans 12 residues. Germline CDR1 is MGHDK and CDR2 is SYGVNS. V was trimmed by 3 bases and J by 7 bases, leaving 9 bases between them.

V and J are TRBV29-1 and TRBJ2-2; D may be TRBD2 (6 bases). Trimming removed 7 bases from V and 7 bases from J, with 13 bases in between. The CDR3 extends over 12 amino acids. Germline CDR1 reads SQVTM; CDR2 reads ANQGSEA. CDR3 sequence reads: CSGGGGSGELFF. The CDR3, as DNA: TGCAGCGGGGGAGGTGGAAGCGGGGAGCTGTTTTTT.

The chain employs TRBV18 and TRBJ2-5; 10 bases agree with TRBD1. The CDR3 spans 15 residues. Germline-derived CDR1 and CDR2 are KGHSH and LQKENI. V lost 4 bases to trimming and J lost 3 bases; unmatched junction nucleotides: 5. CDR3 nucleotide sequence: TGTGCCAGCTCACTAGGGACAGGGGCTAAAGAGACCCAGTACTTC. Amino acids: CASSLGTGAKETQYF.

The chain recombines TRBV4-3 with TRBJ2-1; D not certain. CDR3 length: 15 amino acids. The germline V and J ends were trimmed by 0 bases and 3 bases, with 9 bases remaining between them. Germline CDR1 LGHNA, CDR2 YSLEER. CDR3 protein: CASSQEGQDYNEQFF. CDR3 coding DNA: TGCGCCAGCAGCCAAGAGGGTCAGGACTACAATGAGCAGTTCTTC.

The chain links TRBV28 to TRBJ1-6; no clear D. CDR1 and CDR2 from the germline V gene are MDHEN and SYDVKM. CDR3 length: 15 residues. The ends were cut back, 4 bases at V and 3 bases at J, with 10 bases in the middle. DNA for the CDR3: TGTGCCAGCAGTTATCAAACGCGCTATAATTCACCCCTCCACTTT. Encoded protein: CASSYQTRYNSPLHF. The whole variable domain, filled in from reference TRBV28 and TRBJ1-6, reads DVKVTQSSRYLVKRTGEKVFLECVQDMDHENMFWYRQDPGLGLRLIYFSYDVKMKEKGDIPEGYSVSREKKERFSLILESASTNQTSMYLCASSYQTRYNSPLHFGNGTRLTVT.

V and J are TRBV27 and TRBJ2-1; unclear D gene. CDR3 length: 15 residues. CDR1 and CDR2 (germline): MNHEY, SMNVEV (reference sequence). The V gene lost 6 bases and the J gene lost 4 bases, with 16 bases spanning the gap. CDR3 in DNA: TGTGCCAGCAGCGTTATAGCTAATTCTTACAATGAGCAGTTCTTC. This gives the protein CASSVIANSYNEQFF.

V usage is TRBV5-1 and J usage is TRBJ2-3; 9 nucleotides match TRBD2. Looked up from germline, CDR1 is SGHRS and CDR2 is YFSETQ. Trimming took 0 bases from V and 4 from J; bases not matched to a gene: 3. There are 15 residues in the CDR3. CDR3 in DNA: TGCGCCAGCAGCTTGGGTTCTAGCGGGGCAGATACGCAGTATTTT. Residues: CASSLGSSGADTQYF.

V and J are TRBV29-1 and TRBJ1-4; D ambiguous. Germline loops: CDR1 SQVTM, CDR2 ANQGSEA. The length of the CDR3 is 14 residues. CDR3 region: CTSPLGDANEKLFF. CDR3 in DNA: TGCACCAGTCCCCTCGGGGATGCTAATGAAAAACTGTTTTTT.

This chain uses TRBV19 with TRBJ1-5; the D is unclear. This CDR3 has 13 amino acids. Germline CDR1 is LNHDA and CDR2 is SQIVND (reference sequence). Trimming pared 5 bases from V and 1 base from J, leaving 6 bases between. The chain's CDR3 is CASSSTSNQPQHF. The DNA for the CDR3 is TGTGCCAGTAGTTCAACAAGCAATCAGCCCCAGCATTTT.

The chain is built from TRBV7-2 and TRBJ2-2; tentatively, D is TRBD1 (5 bases). Trimming cost V 2 bases and J 4 bases, with 5 bases left between them. Germline assignment: CDR1 SGHTA and CDR2 FQGNSA. This CDR3 is 13 amino acids long. CDR3 nucleotide sequence: TGTGCCAGCAGCTTACAGGGCACCGGGGAGCTGTTTTTT. It specifies CASSLQGTGELFF.

The V gene is TRBV6-5, the J gene TRBJ2-7, with D perhaps TRBD2 (6 bases). Germline V gives CDR1 MNHEY, CDR2 SVGAGI. V was cut by 0 bases and J by 4 bases, with 13 bases left in between. There are 15 residues in the CDR3. This CDR3 reads CASSYSTGSLYEQYF. The CDR3 coding sequence is TGTGCCAGCAGTTACTCGACCGGGAGTCTTTACGAGCAGTACTTC.